The subject of this entry is one TCR beta chain. Antigen specificity is unknown. The CDR3 runs 13 residues. Deletions cut 4 bases from V and 7 bases from J, with 11 bases between. The V gene's germline CDR1 is KGHSH and CDR2 LQKENI. The sample comes from a study of T-cell memory formation after mild COVID-19. General study findings and limits: Chiefly within CM and EM were the contracting CD4+ clones; CD8+ ones were within EMRA.

Using constant-segment primers, 5'RACE produced TCR alpha and TCR beta cDNA libraries carrying sample barcodes and UMIs. Using its own MiXCR run on the 5' RACE reads, TCRdb lists one record per CDR3 protein. Of fewer than 700,000 distinct CDR3 sequences in the sample, roughly 18% were seen once. The TCR comes from an adult woman who had mild COVID-19 (a few samples of this study predate the infection). Cell type and time point are not known. Sample: PBMCs or a T cell subset sorted from them (not recorded which). The rearrangement uses TRBV18 and TRBJ2-1, with unresolved D. The CDR3 DNA follows: TGTGCCAGCTCACTCATGACCGAAAATGAGCAGTTCTTC. It is translated as CASSLMTENEQFF.